One and the same sample provided the 5 T cell receptor beta chains below, sequenced in a study of breast tumors, draining lymph nodes, adjacent tissues. Axillary draining lymph nodes of breast cancer patients supplied the node samples. TCRdb re-analysed the multiplex PCR reads in MiXCR, keeping a single row per CDR3 protein. The sample yields some 250,000 distinct CDR3 sequences, under 35% seen once. The sequencing sample was made of axillary lymph node tissue. The receptors here all came from a female donor with breast cancer. Some clones in this sample may be carry-over from other donors' samples.

This clonotype showed up many times. This chain uses TRBV6-1 with TRBJ1-2; D ambiguous. Trimming left V 7 bases short and J 4 bases short, with 10 bases between. The germline V gene has CDR1 MNHNS and CDR2 SASEGT. There are 12 residues in the CDR3. For the CDR3, the DNA is TGTGCCAGCAAGGAGGGCAGCTATGGCTACACCTTC. It specifies CASKEGSYGYTF.

This clonotype occurred a few times. This sequence joins TRBV18 and TRBJ2-7, with 9 bases identical to TRBD1. Trimming removed 3 bases from V and 3 bases from J; junction bases left unmatched: 9. The CDR3 covers 16 residues. From germline, CDR1 is KGHSH and CDR2 LQKENI. The CDR3 loop is CASSPFRTGVSYEQYF. In DNA form, the CDR3 reads TGTGCCAGCTCACCGTTCCGGACAGGGGTTAGCTACGAGCAGTACTTC.

This clonotype was counted at least ten times. The chain's CDR3 is CASSQGRADTQYF. As DNA, the CDR3 is TGTGCCAGCAGCCAAGGACGGGCAGATACGCAGTATTTT. This rearrangement joins TRBV4-2 to TRBJ2-3; D gene ambiguous. Germline CDR1 reads LGHNA; CDR2 reads YNFKEQ. The CDR3 contains 13 residues. The V gene lost 1 base and the J gene lost 4 bases, with 6 bases spanning the gap.

This clonotype appeared a single time. The genes are TRBV15 and TRBJ1-6; D is possibly TRBD1 (6 bases). The CDR3 sequence is 12 residues long. V was clipped by 9 bases and J by 14 bases, with 17 bases between them. Germline V lookup: CDR1 LNHNV, CDR2 YYDKDF (reference sequence). The CDR3 DNA reads as TGTGCCACTAAAGGGGGGGGGGGAGCCCTCCACTTT. Translation: CATKGGGGALHF.

About this clonotype itself: The CDR3 does not end in the conserved phenylalanine or tryptophan, so this is likely a read error. The J gene is TRBJ2-1, the V gene TRBV2; no clear D. CDR1 and CDR2 from the germline V gene are SNHLY and FYNNEI. This CDR3 has 12 residues. V was clipped by 6 bases and J by 10 bases, with 13 bases between them. Written as DNA, the CDR3 is TGTGCCAGCAGCTCGTCTAGTGGGGAGCAGTTCCTC. This encodes CASSSSSGEQFL.